This T cell receptor (beta chain) stems from a study of cytomegalovirus exposure and HLA in healthy donors. The overall study: About 85 million unique TCRs from HLA-typed donors were held in an early release of data. Study results and caveats: Most of the TCR beta V segments (in an earlier analysis) were productive either about 87% or about 30% of the time. Per published reports, the classifier diagnosed cytomegalovirus status with high specificity and sensitivity.

13 Jbeta primers and 60 Vbeta primers were used for the PCR. The repertoire was sequenced with immunoSEQ multiplex PCR; TCRdb's copy has only in-frame clones and lacks some. The sample lists 150,000 to 190,000 clones; about 68% were seen once. The CDR3 is 15 residues long. Germline loops: CDR1 MNHEY, CDR2 SVGAGI. V lost 7 bases, J lost 7 bases, and 12 bases stayed unmatched. Note on this clone: What it binds is unknown.

The origin of this receptor is a young man in good health and CMV-seronegative. The material sequenced was PBMCs. The chain recombines TRBV6-5 with TRBJ1-4; 7 bases are shared with TRBD1. The CDR3 coding sequence is TGTGCCAGCAAGCAATTAAGGACAGGAGTTGAAAAACTGTTTTTT. Encoded protein: CASKQLRTGVEKLFF.